The clone carrying this T cell receptor (beta chain) has only one observation. Using immunoSEQ multiplex PCR, the repertoire was profiled, and TCRdb retains in-frame clones only, with some absent. The data contain 640,000 or so clones, about 90% of them singletons. The data were taken from a study of shared T cell receptors in the human thymus. Germline values: CDR1 ENHRY, CDR2 SYGVKD. V was trimmed by 6 bases and J by 4 bases, leaving 13 bases between them. The CDR3 spans 14 residues. The same sample was also studied in work on human thymus T cells. That source notes: The thymus was resected at corrective cardiac surgery. In thymic and blood repertoires alike, V and J usage looked biased. Related studies found that unrelated individuals share highly overlapping thymic repertoires.

The sequence derives from a boy under two years old with a congenital heart defect. The sequenced sample consisted of thymocytes. The J gene is TRBJ1-3, the V gene TRBV10-3, with D possibly TRBD1 on 6 matching bases. CDR3 amino acids: CAISRQGSGNTIYF. The CDR3 bases are TGTGCCATCAGCCGCCAGGGGTCGGGAAACACCATATATTTT.